The rows below give T cell receptor beta chains drawn from one sample of a study of shared clonotypes between healthy human individuals. Repertoires were generated with immunoSEQ multiplex PCR, while TCRdb's copy carries only in-frame clones and drops some. Among about 2 million clones listed, about 95% were seen once. Sequenced sample: naive CD8+ T cells sorted from blood. Source of these receptors: a man in his late teens or twenties in good health. Each CDR3 is given with its conserved first and last residue. Each record gives: CDR3 protein, CDR3 DNA, clone size, J gene, D gene, V gene. D genes are given only for firm matches. Only some rows state a clone size, as once, few, many or a class for expanded clones.

CDR3aa: CASSLSPGTGHTEAFF
CDR3nt: TGTGCCAGCAGTTTATCTCCCGGGACAGGACACACTGAAGCTTTCTTT
abundance: -
j_gene: TRBJ1-1
d_gene: TRBD1
v_gene: TRBV27

CDR3aa: CASSTQPSHYEQYF
CDR3nt: TGTGCCAGTAGTACACAGCCATCCCATTACGAGCAGTACTTC
abundance: -
j_gene: TRBJ2-7
d_gene: -
v_gene: TRBV19

CDR3aa: CASSQVSVYASPLHF
CDR3nt: TGTGCCAGCAGCCAAGTCAGCGTCTATGCTTCACCCCTCCACTTT
abundance: once
j_gene: TRBJ1-6
d_gene: -
v_gene: TRBV14

CDR3aa: CASSYVEYAEAFF
CDR3nt: TGTGCCAGCAGTTACGTGGAGTATGCTGAAGCTTTCTTT
abundance: -
j_gene: TRBJ1-1
d_gene: -
v_gene: TRBV6-5

CDR3aa: CASSFGTGGANVLTF
CDR3nt: TGTGCCAGCAGTTTTGGGACCGGGGGAGCCAACGTCCTGACTTTC
abundance: -
j_gene: TRBJ2-6
d_gene: -
v_gene: TRBV7-9

CDR3aa: CASSLGRSYGYTF
CDR3nt: TGTGCCAGCAGCTTAGGTAGGAGCTATGGCTACACCTTC
abundance: -
j_gene: TRBJ1-2
d_gene: -
v_gene: TRBV13

CDR3aa: CASSYSEFMNTEAFF
CDR3nt: TGTGCCAGCAGTTACTCGGAGTTCATGAACACTGAAGCTTTCTTT
abundance: -
j_gene: TRBJ1-1
d_gene: -
v_gene: TRBV6-6

CDR3aa: CASSLDQGFGRRTGELFF
CDR3nt: TGTGCCAGCAGCTTAGATCAAGGTTTTGGGAGGAGGACCGGGGAGCTGTTTTTT
abundance: -
j_gene: TRBJ2-2
d_gene: -
v_gene: TRBV11-3

CDR3aa: CASSVEGLGATNEKLFF
CDR3nt: TGTGCCAGCAGCGTAGAGGGGCTGGGTGCAACTAATGAAAAACTGTTTTTT
abundance: -
j_gene: TRBJ1-4
d_gene: -
v_gene: TRBV9

CDR3aa: CASSLGQGYLGTDTQYF
CDR3nt: TGTGCCAGTAGTTTGGGACAGGGATATCTAGGGACAGATACGCAGTATTTT
abundance: once
j_gene: TRBJ2-3
d_gene: TRBD1
v_gene: TRBV19

CDR3aa: CASSRDTTYEQYF
CDR3nt: TGCGCCAGCAGCCGGGACACTACCTACGAGCAGTACTTC
abundance: -
j_gene: TRBJ2-7
d_gene: -
v_gene: TRBV4-1

CDR3aa: CASHSGEDGELFF
CDR3nt: TGTGCCAGCCATTCAGGGGAGGACGGGGAGCTGTTTTTT
abundance: -
j_gene: TRBJ2-2
d_gene: -
v_gene: TRBV7-6

CDR3aa: CASSVAGQGRVYEQYF
CDR3nt: TGTGCCAGCAGCGTAGCGGGACAGGGTAGGGTCTACGAGCAGTACTTC
abundance: -
j_gene: TRBJ2-7
d_gene: TRBD1
v_gene: TRBV9

CDR3aa: CSVPGQGNQPQHF
CDR3nt: TGCAGCGTTCCGGGACAGGGGAATCAGCCCCAGCATTTT
abundance: -
j_gene: TRBJ1-5
d_gene: TRBD1
v_gene: TRBV29-1

CDR3aa: CASSYESFYTGELFF
CDR3nt: TGTGCCAGCAGCTACGAATCATTTTACACCGGGGAGCTGTTTTTT
abundance: -
j_gene: TRBJ2-2
d_gene: -
v_gene: TRBV5-5

CDR3aa: CSARVGSEQYF
CDR3nt: TGCAGTGCCAGGGTGGGCAGCGAGCAGTACTTC
abundance: once
j_gene: TRBJ2-7
d_gene: -
v_gene: TRBV20-1

CDR3aa: CASSQAFADSGYEQYF
CDR3nt: TGTGCCAGCAGCCAAGCTTTTGCGGACTCAGGCTACGAGCAGTACTTC
abundance: -
j_gene: TRBJ2-7
d_gene: -
v_gene: TRBV4-2

CDR3aa: CASSLVPSGSYEQYF
CDR3nt: TGTGCCAGCAGCTTAGTGCCTAGCGGCTCCTACGAGCAGTACTTC
abundance: -
j_gene: TRBJ2-7
d_gene: TRBD2
v_gene: TRBV7-9

CDR3aa: CASSLVAQDYGYTF
CDR3nt: TGCGCCAGCAGCTTGGTGGCACAGGACTATGGCTACACCTTC
abundance: -
j_gene: TRBJ1-2
d_gene: -
v_gene: TRBV5-1

CDR3aa: CSVAGLGTYNEQFF
CDR3nt: TGCAGCGTCGCGGGCTTAGGGACTTATAATGAGCAGTTCTTC
abundance: -
j_gene: TRBJ2-1
d_gene: -
v_gene: TRBV29-1

CDR3aa: CASSLWTGLFGLFF
CDR3nt: TGTGCCAGCAGTTTATGGACTGGACTATTTGGCCTGTTCTTC
abundance: -
j_gene: TRBJ2-1
d_gene: -
v_gene: TRBV28

CDR3aa: CASEASLLGDEQFF
CDR3nt: TGTGCCTCAGAGGCTAGCCTCTTGGGGGATGAGCAGTTCTTC
abundance: -
j_gene: TRBJ2-1
d_gene: -
v_gene: TRBV2

CDR3aa: CASSYRVEYEQYF
CDR3nt: TGTGCCAGCAGTTACAGGGTTGAGTACGAGCAGTACTTC
abundance: -
j_gene: TRBJ2-7
d_gene: -
v_gene: TRBV6-5

CDR3aa: CASSSRQGVSDGYTF
CDR3nt: TGTGCCAGCAGTAGCAGACAGGGAGTAAGCGATGGCTACACCTTC
abundance: -
j_gene: TRBJ1-2
d_gene: TRBD1
v_gene: TRBV6-5

CDR3aa: CASRALLNTEAFF
CDR3nt: TGTGCCAGCAGGGCACTCTTGAACACTGAAGCTTTCTTT
abundance: -
j_gene: TRBJ1-1
d_gene: -
v_gene: TRBV6-1

CDR3aa: CASRWQGFSNQPQHF
CDR3nt: TGTGCCAGCAGATGGCAGGGGTTTAGCAATCAGCCCCAGCATTTT
abundance: -
j_gene: TRBJ1-5
d_gene: -
v_gene: TRBV27

CDR3aa: CASSEDQERYNSPLHF
CDR3nt: TGTGCCAGCAGTGAAGACCAGGAACGTTATAATTCACCCCTCCACTTT
abundance: -
j_gene: TRBJ1-6
d_gene: -
v_gene: TRBV6-1

CDR3aa: CASSLQDFEKLFF
CDR3nt: TGTGCCAGCAGCTTACAGGATTTCGAAAAACTGTTTTTT
abundance: once
j_gene: TRBJ1-4
d_gene: -
v_gene: TRBV7-9

CDR3aa: CASSLGQGYKNIQYF
CDR3nt: TGTGCCAGCAGCTTAGGGCAGGGGTACAAAAACATTCAGTACTTC
abundance: -
j_gene: TRBJ2-4
d_gene: -
v_gene: TRBV7-9

CDR3aa: CSVFNAGSNTEAFF
CDR3nt: TGCAGCGTTTTTAACGCAGGGTCGAACACTGAAGCTTTCTTT
abundance: -
j_gene: TRBJ1-1
d_gene: -
v_gene: TRBV29-1

CDR3aa: CAISEGTGMWVYEQYF
CDR3nt: TGTGCCATCAGCGAGGGAACAGGGATGTGGGTCTACGAGCAGTACTTC
abundance: -
j_gene: TRBJ2-7
d_gene: -
v_gene: TRBV10-3

CDR3aa: CASSQEVMAEWIAKNIQYF
CDR3nt: TGCGCCAGCAGCCAAGAGGTGATGGCAGAATGGATAGCCAAAAACATTCAGTACTTC
abundance: -
j_gene: TRBJ2-4
d_gene: -
v_gene: TRBV4-1

CDR3aa: CASSWTGGEGTEAFF
CDR3nt: TGCGCCAGCAGCTGGACAGGGGGCGAAGGCACTGAAGCTTTCTTT
abundance: -
j_gene: TRBJ1-1
d_gene: TRBD1
v_gene: TRBV5-1

CDR3aa: CASSDLAGVNNEQFF
CDR3nt: TGTGCCAGCAGCGACCTAGCGGGGGTTAACAATGAGCAGTTCTTC
abundance: -
j_gene: TRBJ2-1
d_gene: TRBD2
v_gene: TRBV11-2

CDR3aa: CASSSGVSNQPQHF
CDR3nt: TGTGCCAGCAGCTCAGGGGTAAGCAATCAGCCCCAGCATTTT
abundance: -
j_gene: TRBJ1-5
d_gene: -
v_gene: TRBV7-9

CDR3aa: CASSPEGRETQYF
CDR3nt: TGTGCCAGCAGCCCAGAGGGGAGGGAGACCCAGTACTTC
abundance: -
j_gene: TRBJ2-5
d_gene: -
v_gene: TRBV13

CDR3aa: CAWYPGAPDTQYF
CDR3nt: TGTGCCTGGTACCCCGGGGCCCCGGATACGCAGTATTTT
abundance: -
j_gene: TRBJ2-3
d_gene: -
v_gene: TRBV30

CDR3aa: CASSPSTGALDTEAFF
CDR3nt: TGTGCCAGCAGTCCATCCACAGGTGCCTTGGACACTGAAGCTTTCTTT
abundance: -
j_gene: TRBJ1-1
d_gene: -
v_gene: TRBV27

CDR3aa: CAWGLSPSYEQYF
CDR3nt: TGTGCCTGGGGACTTTCGCCTTCCTACGAGCAGTACTTC
abundance: -
j_gene: TRBJ2-7
d_gene: -
v_gene: TRBV30

CDR3aa: CASSLAGIGGANVLTF
CDR3nt: TGTGCCAGCAGCTTGGCAGGGATAGGGGGGGCCAACGTCCTGACTTTC
abundance: -
j_gene: TRBJ2-6
d_gene: -
v_gene: TRBV5-4

CDR3aa: CASSPGGATSPLHF
CDR3nt: TGTGCCAGCAGCCCAGGGGGCGCGACGTCACCCCTCCACTTT
abundance: -
j_gene: TRBJ1-6
d_gene: TRBD1
v_gene: TRBV6-5

CDR3aa: CAARGPRETQYF
CDR3nt: TGTGCGGCGCGGGGGCCTCGGGAGACCCAGTACTTC
abundance: few
j_gene: TRBJ2-5
d_gene: -
v_gene: TRBV27

CDR3aa: CASSDRDGTQETQYF
CDR3nt: TGTGCCAGCAGTGACCGGGACGGGACTCAAGAGACCCAGTACTTC
abundance: -
j_gene: TRBJ2-5
d_gene: -
v_gene: TRBV27

CDR3aa: CASNGGASEQFF
CDR3nt: TGTGCCAGCAACGGGGGGGCGAGTGAGCAGTTCTTC
abundance: -
j_gene: TRBJ2-1
d_gene: TRBD2
v_gene: TRBV9

CDR3aa: CASSSEAVTQYF
CDR3nt: TGTGCCAGCTCATCGGAGGCGGTTACGCAGTATTTT
abundance: -
j_gene: TRBJ2-3
d_gene: -
v_gene: TRBV5-6

CDR3aa: CASSQERILTFQLSHQPQHF
CDR3nt: TGCGCCAGCAGCCAAGAAAGGATATTGACATTTCAGCTTTCCCATCAGCCCCAGCATTTT
abundance: -
j_gene: TRBJ1-5
d_gene: -
v_gene: TRBV4-3

CDR3aa: CASSQDIRGSGVLTDTQYF
CDR3nt: TGTGCCAGCAGCCAAGATATTCGGGGTAGCGGGGTCCTCACAGATACGCAGTATTTT
abundance: -
j_gene: TRBJ2-3
d_gene: TRBD2
v_gene: TRBV4-2

CDR3aa: CASSNGGYSYEQYF
CDR3nt: TGTGCCAGCAGTAATGGCGGCTACTCCTACGAGCAGTACTTC
abundance: -
j_gene: TRBJ2-7
d_gene: -
v_gene: TRBV6-1

CDR3aa: CAWMNTGELFF
CDR3nt: TGTGCCTGGATGAACACCGGGGAGCTGTTTTTT
abundance: -
j_gene: TRBJ2-2
d_gene: -
v_gene: TRBV30

CDR3aa: CSVLVSSSYEQYF
CDR3nt: TGCAGCGTTTTGGTCAGTAGCTCCTACGAGCAGTACTTC
abundance: once
j_gene: TRBJ2-7
d_gene: -
v_gene: TRBV29-1

CDR3aa: CASSLDEETQYF
CDR3nt: TGTGCCAGCAGCTTAGATGAGGAGACCCAGTACTTC
abundance: -
j_gene: TRBJ2-5
d_gene: -
v_gene: TRBV7-9

CDR3aa: CASSWRGTYEQYF
CDR3nt: TGTGCCAGCAGCTGGCGGGGGACCTACGAGCAGTACTTC
abundance: -
j_gene: TRBJ2-7
d_gene: TRBD2
v_gene: TRBV7-8

CDR3aa: CASSSLAVSTDTQYF
CDR3nt: TGTGCCAGTAGTTCGTTAGCGGTTAGCACAGATACGCAGTATTTT
abundance: -
j_gene: TRBJ2-3
d_gene: -
v_gene: TRBV19

CDR3aa: CASSRDVLEETQYF
CDR3nt: TGCGCCAGCAGCCGGGACGTCCTGGAAGAGACCCAGTACTTC
abundance: once
j_gene: TRBJ2-5
d_gene: -
v_gene: TRBV4-1